This TCR beta chain was retrieved from a study of identical twins (dated by TCRdb to the mid-2010s). Background on the whole study: To test whether fetal clonotypes persist, this study deep-sequenced TCR alpha and beta repertoires from monozygotic twins, from unrelated adults of various ages, and from cord blood. Replicate twin experiments were performed at different times using different library preparation protocols to rule out contamination. What the work shows at the level of the full study, not this receptor alone: Out-of-frame TCR alpha sharing in monozygotic twins was systematically underestimated by recombination models, whereas sharing between unrelated individuals was in agreement with the recombination models. Compared with coincidental sharing between unrelated individuals, an excess of low generation-probability sequences was observed among out-of-frame TCR alpha sequences shared between twins. Fewer insertions were carried by abundant cord blood beta clonotypes; a weaker similar trend was observed in young adult naive repertoires, while no such trend was observed in memory repertoires. A weaker excess of twin sharing was found in beta out-of-frame sequences because the signal-to-noise ratio was lowered by fewer shared sequences. Because the same donors could not be followed over many years, the conclusions depended on cross-sectional statistical analysis. Invariant T cells such as MAIT and iNKT could partly confound zero-insertion analyses, although diverse VJ usage argued against such confounding for most clonotypes.

The receptor library was made with 5' RACE. Sequenced on an Illumina HiSeq 2000. Template switching added a universal primer binding site, and the final cDNA carried a unique molecular identifier that allowed TCR cDNA molecules to be counted accurately. First-strand cDNA for TCR alpha and beta chains was synthesized from specific primers in the conserved constant-segment region. To control for contamination, each cDNA library was double barcoded with a SMART-Mk sample barcode plus Illumina barcodes. TruSeq adapter sequences and Illumina sample barcodes were added in two successive PCR steps. TCR alpha and beta cDNA libraries were sequenced on the Illumina HiSeq platform with custom primers. Under the source paper's analysis protocol: MiGEC processed the raw reads to extract unique molecular identifiers, while MiXCR was used to determine the CDR3 positions. For each individual, recombination models were inferred using an EM algorithm with the repgenHMM and IGoR tools. The analysis of shared clonotypes was done with the tcR package in R, with sharing normalized by the product of cloneset sizes. Out-of-frame nonproductive sequences were analyzed to study raw recombination free of thymic and clonal selection effects. TCRdb reanalyzed the raw reads on its own, using fastp at Q25 for trimming and MiXCR for clone calling, and kept in-frame beta chains. A single entry per CDR3 protein holds the most common genes and DNA from its merged rows. The V and J calls here are based on TCRdb, not the publication. This sample holds approximately 630,000 distinct CDR3 sequences; around 7.4% were observed only once. The ten largest make up 1.6% of the sample.

Points on this clonotype: The antigen it binds to is not known. No base quality information exists; no much larger clone differs at one position.

Only healthy Caucasian donors were included. Three pairs of female monozygotic twins, all aged 18 to 29 years, were included in the twin cohort. RNA for TCR libraries was isolated from peripheral blood mononuclear cells. From the germline V gene (reference sequence), CDR1 is SEHNR and CDR2 is FQNEAQ. V was cut back by 4 bases and J by 6 bases, leaving a gap of 13 bases between them. CDR3 length: 13 amino acids, cysteine to phenylalanine. Just the 39-base CDR3 DNA is kept, in frame starting at base 1. These same records also appear under a second study, on yellow fever vaccine responses in identical twins. As that second study puts it: The authors reported that the T cell response to vaccination in identical twins appeared partly convergent and partly personalized. The study precisely tracked vaccine-responding T cell clones in identical twins.

This clonotype originated in a woman aged 18-30 years in good health. Here the chain combines TRBV7-9 and TRBJ2-7; 6 matching bases give a weak D call of TRBD2. The specimen sequenced was PBMCs. The CDR3 sequence is CASSSQTGGEQYF. The DNA reads TGTGCCAGCAGCTCTCAGACCGGGGGCGAGCAGTACTTC.